The source of this TCR beta chain is a study of shared clonotypes between healthy human individuals. Generated by immunoSEQ multiplex PCR, the TCRdb table keeps only in-frame clones and is missing some. The sample lists some 1.4 million clones, approximately 96% occurring once. Germline loops: CDR1 SEHNR, CDR2 FQNEAQ (reference sequence). The V end was cut by 8 bases, the J end by 2 bases, with 15 bases between. CDR3 length: 14 residues. The sequence was obtained from a man aged 25-45 years in good health. The V gene is TRBV7-9, the J gene TRBJ2-5; D is ambiguous. The sample was naive CD4+ T cells sorted from blood. Subset defined: CD45RA+ positively selected. The chain's CDR3 is CASLELTAQETQYF. The CDR3 DNA follows: TGTGCCAGCTTGGAGTTAACAGCACAAGAGACCCAGTACTTC.